Each of the 5 T cell receptor beta chains below was sequenced from the same sample in a study of post-analysis software for immune sequencing data (dated by TCRdb to 2013 to 2016). What the study reported, not specific to this receptor: Patients showed significantly higher frequencies than controls for about five TRBV segments, among them TRBV5-6, TRBV5-1 and TRBV20-1.

The method was PCR. The sequencing machine was an Illumina HiSeq 2500. To reduce PCR and sequencing biases, unique molecular identifiers were built into the TCR beta cDNA libraries. TCRdb itself trimmed the public reads at Q25 with fastp, ran MiXCR and retained productive beta chains. Rows with a matching CDR3 protein are joined into one entry that keeps the most common DNA and genes. Here the sample has around 700,000 distinct CDR3 sequences; 59% occur a single time. The leading ten clones occupy about 10% of the sample. Their antigens are not known. Source material: blood. All receptors come from a girl aged 2 to 10 with multiple sclerosis.

There are a few counts of this clonotype. V and J are TRBV10-3 and TRBJ1-6; D unclear. Trimming left V 6 bases short and J 9 bases short, with 12 bases between. Germline V gives CDR1 ENHRY, CDR2 SYGVKD. The CDR3 loop spans 13 amino acids. CDR3 nucleotides: TGTGCCATCAGGTCCCTCGTAGGTTCACCCCTCCACTTT. Its protein is CAIRSLVGSPLHF.

The chain links TRBV5-1 to TRBJ2-5; TRBD1 matches 7 bases. This CDR3 comprises 16 residues. In germline, CDR1 is SGHRS, CDR2 YFSETQ. Germline trimming cut 0 bases from V and 2 bases from J; bases unmatched to any gene: 7. The CDR3 coding sequence is TGCGCCAGCAGCTTGGGGACAGGTTGGGATCAAGAGACCCAGTACTTC. Translated, it gives CASSLGTGWDQETQYF. The variable domain in full, completed from reference TRBV5-1 and TRBJ2-5, reads KAGVTQTPRYLIKTRGQQVTLSCSPISGHRSVSWYQQTPGQGLQFLFEYFSETQRNKGNFPGRFSGRQFSNSRSEMNVSTLELGDSALYLCASSLGTGWDQETQYFGPGTRLLVL.

The chain is built from TRBV18 and TRBJ1-5; possibly TRBD1 for D (5 bases). Per germline, CDR1 KGHSH and CDR2 LQKENI. This CDR3 has 14 amino acids. V dropped 6 bases and J dropped 4 bases, with 13 bases sitting between them. The CDR3 DNA reads TGTGCCAGCTCGGCAGGGTCCCCTAATCAGCCCCAGCATTTT. Translating it yields CASSAGSPNQPQHF.

The V and J genes are TRBV5-1 and TRBJ1-1; 11 nucleotides match TRBD1. In germline, CDR1 is SGHRS, CDR2 YFSETQ. This CDR3 is built from 17 residues. With 4 bases clipped from V and 4 bases from J, the junction kept 12 bases outside the gene matches. The CDR3 region is CASSPGGTGGAGTEAFF. CDR3 DNA: TGCGCCAGCAGCCCGGGTGGGACAGGGGGAGCTGGCACTGAAGCTTTCTTT.

The CDR3 reads CSVEQGLPYGYTF. The DNA for the CDR3 is TGCAGCGTTGAACAGGGACTACCCTATGGCTACACCTTC. V and J are TRBV29-1 and TRBJ1-2; a possible D gene is TRBD1 (5 bases). Trimming took off 2 bases at V and 4 bases at J, with 11 bases between the two ends. CDR3 length: 13 amino acids. CDR1 and CDR2 from the germline V gene are SQVTM and ANQGSEA.